This is a list of T cell receptor beta chains from one sample in a study of blood T cell repertoires in COVID-19. The protocol was immunoSEQ multiplex PCR, while the TCRdb copy is restricted to in-frame clones and leaves out a portion. The sample consists of approximately 270,000 clones, over 80% of them appearing once. Sequencing used PBMCs or T cells enriched from blood (not recorded which). All receptors come from a human donor in a cohort exposed to, infected with or recovered from COVID-19 (not recorded which). The donor label of this sample is uncertain. CDR3s include the opening cysteine and the closing phenylalanine or tryptophan. Each record gives: V gene, D gene, clone size, J gene, CDR3 DNA, CDR3 protein. The D gene is left open where the match is weak. Clone size is shown for a subset of rows, as once, few, many or a class of expanded clone.

TRBV27	TRBD1	.	TRBJ2-5	TGTGCCAGCAGCCCGACAGGGGGTGGAGAGACCCAGTACTTC	CASSPTGGGETQYF
TRBV4-1	.	.	TRBJ2-7	TGCGCCAGCAGCCAAGTCCTAGCCTACGAGCAGTACTTC	CASSQVLAYEQYF
TRBV9	.	.	TRBJ1-1	TGTGCCAGCAGCGTCCTCCTCTCTGGGGGCCTTGAAGCTTTCTTT	CASSVLLSGGLEAFF
TRBV7-9	.	.	TRBJ1-6	TGTGCCAGCAGCCCGGGGGTGGGTTATAATTCACCCCTCCACTTT	CASSPGVGYNSPLHF
TRBV24-1	TRBD1	.	TRBJ1-1	TGTGCCACCAGTGATAGGCCAGGGGGCAACACTGAAGCTTTCTTT	CATSDRPGGNTEAFF
TRBV5-5	TRBD2	once	TRBJ2-1	TGTGCCAGCAGCTTATTAGCGGGGAATGAGCAGTTCTTC	CASSLLAGNEQFF
TRBV9	.	.	TRBJ1-2	TGTGCCAGCAGCACCCAGACGGGGTGGGGCTACACCTTC	CASSTQTGWGYTF
TRBV19	.	.	TRBJ1-2	TGTGCCAGTAGTACGACGACAGGAGCCCAAGGCTACACCTTC	CASSTTTGAQGYTF
TRBV13	.	.	TRBJ2-7	TGTGCCAGCAGCCCCCCGAGTTTGCGGGGCTCCTACGAGCAGTACTTC	CASSPPSLRGSYEQYF
TRBV18	TRBD1	.	TRBJ1-4	TGTGCCAGCTCACCAGGGGCAGGGGGTAATGAAAAACTGTTTTTT	CASSPGAGGNEKLFF
TRBV7-9	.	.	TRBJ2-5	TGTGCGCTCGCCACCGGTTCAGGGGAAGAGACCCAGTACTTC	CALATGSGEETQYF
TRBV20-1	.	.	TRBJ2-3	TGCAGTGCTAGTATTCTTAGCACAGATACGCAGTATTTT	CSASILSTDTQYF